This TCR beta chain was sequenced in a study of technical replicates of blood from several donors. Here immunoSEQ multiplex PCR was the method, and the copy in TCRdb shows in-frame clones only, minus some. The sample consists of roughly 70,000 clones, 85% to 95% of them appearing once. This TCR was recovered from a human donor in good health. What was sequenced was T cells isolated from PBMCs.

CDR3 sequence reads: CASSLAGSGSPSTQYF. CDR3 nucleotide sequence: TGTGCCAGCAGCTTGGCCGGTAGCGGCTCTCCCTCCACCCAGTACTTC. The chain employs TRBV5-4 and TRBJ2-5; D perhaps matches TRBD2 (6 bases). CDR1 SGHNT and CDR2 YYREEE come from the germline V gene (reference sequence). Trimming left V 0 bases short and J 8 bases short, with 20 bases between. The CDR3 extends over 16 amino acids.